Here is one T cell receptor beta chain with its context. Its antigen is unknown. This PCR relied on a set of 60 Vbeta primers and 13 Jbeta primers. Using immunoSEQ multiplex PCR, the repertoire was profiled, and TCRdb retains in-frame clones only, with some absent. In the table there are about 140,000 clones, approximately 72% of which are singletons. Germline V CDR1 and CDR2: SEHNR, FQNEAQ (reference sequence). Trimming left V 6 bases short and J 2 bases short, with 7 bases between. This CDR3 comprises 12 residues. These data belong to a study of cytomegalovirus exposure and HLA in healthy donors. Findings and limits, study-wide: Cytomegalovirus association was listed for approximately 150 TCR beta chains. While the bulk of TCR sequences proved rare, some public TCRs turned up in many donors. Later analysis indicated greater clonal expansion among HLA-associated TCR beta chains than among equally common other chains. Earlier findings revealed that most TCR beta V segments proved productive either about 87% or about 30% of the time.

The sequenced sample consisted of PBMCs. This chain joins TRBV7-9 and TRBJ1-1; weak D call: TRBD1 (6 bases). The TCR originated in a woman aged 55-69 years in good health and CMV-seronegative. CDR3 amino acids: CASRDSNTEAFF. The CDR3 bases are TGTGCCAGCAGGGACAGCAACACTGAAGCTTTCTTT.